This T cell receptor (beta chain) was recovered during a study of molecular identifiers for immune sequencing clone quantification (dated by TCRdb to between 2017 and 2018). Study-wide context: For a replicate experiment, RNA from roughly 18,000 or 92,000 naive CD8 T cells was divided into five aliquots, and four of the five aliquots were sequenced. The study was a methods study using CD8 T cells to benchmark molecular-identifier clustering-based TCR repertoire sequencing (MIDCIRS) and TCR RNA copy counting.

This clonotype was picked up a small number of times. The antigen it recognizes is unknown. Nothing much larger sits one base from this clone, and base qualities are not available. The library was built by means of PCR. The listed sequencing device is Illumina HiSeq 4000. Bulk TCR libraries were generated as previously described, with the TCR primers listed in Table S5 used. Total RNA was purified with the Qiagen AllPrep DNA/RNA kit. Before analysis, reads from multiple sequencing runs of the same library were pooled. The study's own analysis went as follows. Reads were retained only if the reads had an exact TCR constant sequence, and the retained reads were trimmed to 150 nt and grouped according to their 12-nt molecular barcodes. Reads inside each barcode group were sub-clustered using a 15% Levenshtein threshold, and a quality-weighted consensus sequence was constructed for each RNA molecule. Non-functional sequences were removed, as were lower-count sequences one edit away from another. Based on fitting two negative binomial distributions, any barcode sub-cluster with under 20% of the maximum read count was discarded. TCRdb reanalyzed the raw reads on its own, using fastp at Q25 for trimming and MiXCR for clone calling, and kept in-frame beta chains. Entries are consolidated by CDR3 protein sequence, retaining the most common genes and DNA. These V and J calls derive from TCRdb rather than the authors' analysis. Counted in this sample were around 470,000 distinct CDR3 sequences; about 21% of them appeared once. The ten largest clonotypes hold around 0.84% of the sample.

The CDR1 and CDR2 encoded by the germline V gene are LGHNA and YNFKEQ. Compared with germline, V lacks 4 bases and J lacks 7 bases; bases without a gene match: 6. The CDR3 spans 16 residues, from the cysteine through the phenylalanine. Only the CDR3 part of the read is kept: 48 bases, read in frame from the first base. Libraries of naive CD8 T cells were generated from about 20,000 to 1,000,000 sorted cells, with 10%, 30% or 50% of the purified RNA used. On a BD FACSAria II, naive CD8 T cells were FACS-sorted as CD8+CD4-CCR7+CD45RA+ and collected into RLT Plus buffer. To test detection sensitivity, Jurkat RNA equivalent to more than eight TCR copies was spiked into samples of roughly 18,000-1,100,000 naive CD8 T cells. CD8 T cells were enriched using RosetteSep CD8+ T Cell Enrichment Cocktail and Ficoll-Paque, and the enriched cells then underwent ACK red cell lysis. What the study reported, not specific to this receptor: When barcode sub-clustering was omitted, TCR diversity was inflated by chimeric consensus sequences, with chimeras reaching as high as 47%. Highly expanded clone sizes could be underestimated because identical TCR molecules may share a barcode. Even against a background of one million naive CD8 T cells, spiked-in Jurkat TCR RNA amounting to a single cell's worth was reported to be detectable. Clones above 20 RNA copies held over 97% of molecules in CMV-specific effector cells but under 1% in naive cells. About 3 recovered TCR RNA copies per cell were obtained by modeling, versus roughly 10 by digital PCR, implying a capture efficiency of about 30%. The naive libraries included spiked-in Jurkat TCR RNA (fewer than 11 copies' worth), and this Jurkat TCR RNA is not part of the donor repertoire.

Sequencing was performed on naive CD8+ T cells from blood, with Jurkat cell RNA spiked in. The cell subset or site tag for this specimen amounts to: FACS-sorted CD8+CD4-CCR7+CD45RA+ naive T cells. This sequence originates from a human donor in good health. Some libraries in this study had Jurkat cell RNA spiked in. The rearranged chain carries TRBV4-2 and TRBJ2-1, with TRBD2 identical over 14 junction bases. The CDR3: CASSPRGTSGSNEQFF. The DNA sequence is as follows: TGTGCCAGCAGCCCCAGAGGGACTAGCGGGAGTAATGAGCAGTTCTTC.